These 20 T cell receptor beta chains originate from one sample sequenced in a study of CD8 T cells in Susac syndrome. Random hexamers served to reverse transcribe roughly 0.5 to 1 ug RNA. TCRdb processed the immunoSEQ multiplex PCR reads anew with MiXCR; each CDR3 protein has one entry. Among some 70,000 distinct CDR3 sequences, about 94% were seen once, and the ten largest hold less than 0.65%. Sample: CD8+ T cells from PBMCs. The receptors shown here come from a human donor with multiple sclerosis.

The rearrangement links TRBV19 to TRBJ2-1; TRBD2 agrees at 10 bases. This CDR3 region has 18 residues. J was trimmed by 5 bases and V by 2 bases; bases with no gene match: 12. CDR1 is LNHDA and CDR2 is SQIVND in the germline V gene (reference sequence). CDR3 sequence reads: CASSISPPLAGDDNEQFF. In DNA, the CDR3 is TGTGCCAGTAGTATAAGCCCCCCCCTAGCGGGAGATGACAATGAGCAGTTCTTC.

V gene TRBV20-1 combines with J gene TRBJ2-2; D possibly matches TRBD1 or TRBD2 (7 bases each). Per germline, CDR1 DFQATT and CDR2 SNEGSKA (reference sequence). V lost 3 bases and J 3 bases, leaving 17 bases between the germline ends. The CDR3 is 16 amino acids. Here the CDR3 DNA reads TGCAGTGCTAGGGGCAGGGGGGGCATGGACACCGGGGAGCTGTTTTTT. Protein sequence: CSARGRGGMDTGELFF.

This chain connects TRBV27 to TRBJ2-1, with TRBD1 matching 7 bases. Trimming took 3 bases from V and 8 from J; bases not matched to a gene: 4. The germline V gene encodes CDR1 MNHEY and CDR2 SMNVEV (reference sequence). CDR3 length equals 13 residues. The DNA of the CDR3 is TGTGCCAGCAGTTTCCAGGGGGTCTATGAGCAGTTCTTC. Its protein is CASSFQGVYEQFF.

V gene TRBV6-2 or TRBV6-3 combines with J gene TRBJ2-7, with D uncertain. The CDR3 covers 14 residues. Trimming removed 0 bases at V and 3 bases at J, with 9 bases between. CDR1 and CDR2 (germline): MNHEY, SVGEGT. The chain's CDR3 is CASSYSPTGYEQYF. DNA of the CDR3: TGTGCCAGCAGTTACTCCCCGACGGGCTACGAGCAGTACTTC.

The CDR3 coding sequence is TGTGCCAGCAGTGAGGGACAGGGACGAGAGACCCAGTACTTC. It is translated as CASSEGQGRETQYF. The V and J genes are TRBV7-3 and TRBJ2-5; 9 nucleotides line up with TRBD1. CDR3 size: 14 residues. After removal of 6 bases from V and 4 bases from J, the junction contained 6 bases not matched to a gene. The germline V gene encodes CDR1 SGHTA and CDR2 FQGTGA.

This clonotype was observed once. The chain links TRBV27 to TRBJ2-7, with D possibly being TRBD2 (5 bases). The CDR3 covers 14 residues. Deletions cut 1 base from V and 3 bases from J, with 10 bases between. CDR1 and CDR2 (germline): MNHEY, SMNVEV (reference sequence). The chain's CDR3 is CASSLLGEGYEQYF. The DNA for the CDR3 is TGTGCCAGCAGTTTATTAGGCGAGGGCTACGAGCAGTACTTC.

The chain combines TRBV20-1 with TRBJ2-7; possibly TRBD1 for D (8 bases). Trimming left V 3 bases short and J 0 bases short, with 12 bases between. Germline V gene data show CDR1 as DFQATT and CDR2 as SNEGSKA (reference sequence). The CDR3 totals 14 residues. DNA for the CDR3: TGCAGTGCTAGCACAGGGGGGGACTCCTACGAGCAGTACTTC. It is translated as CSASTGGDSYEQYF.

The V call is TRBV3-1, the J call TRBJ2-1; TRBD2 matches at 10 bases. This CDR3 has 14 amino acids. Germline loops: CDR1 LGHDT, CDR2 YNNKEL (reference sequence). V shed 0 bases and J 8 bases; nucleotides not matched to a gene: 1. The CDR3 DNA is TGTGCCAGCAGCCAAGACCTAGCGGGAGATGAGCAGTTCTTC. Translation: CASSQDLAGDEQFF.

The rearrangement joins TRBV6-6 to TRBJ1-2; D unclear. V was cut by 6 bases and J by 4 bases, with 9 bases left in between. Germline lookup yields CDR1 MNHNY and CDR2 SVGAGI (reference sequence). CDR3 length equals 12 residues. CDR3 amino acids: CASRSGSYGYTF. CDR3 nucleotides: TGTGCCAGCAGGAGTGGTAGCTATGGCTACACCTTC.

This chain joins TRBV20-1 and TRBJ1-5; no clear D. Germline CDR1 and CDR2: DFQATT and SNEGSKA (reference sequence). Trimming shortened V by 8 bases and J by 0 bases, and 14 bases separated the two germline ends. CDR3 length: 14 residues. CDR3 sequence reads: CSPIADYSNQPQHF. The CDR3, as DNA: TGCAGTCCAATCGCTGACTATAGCAATCAGCCCCAGCATTTT.

CDR3 nucleotide sequence: TGTGCCAGCAGTAGATTCTCCTACAATGAGCAGTTCTTC. It translates to CASSRFSYNEQFF. V usage is TRBV2 and J usage is TRBJ2-1; D ambiguous. Germline CDR1 SNHLY, CDR2 FYNNEI. This CDR3 region has 13 residues. Trimming left V 5 bases short and J 0 bases short, with 5 bases between.

CDR3: CASSQWGQGNYGYTF. In DNA form, the CDR3 reads TGCGCCAGCAGCCAATGGGGACAGGGGAACTATGGCTACACCTTC. J is TRBJ1-2 and V is TRBV4-3; 10 bases are a match to TRBD1. The J segment lost 2 bases and the V segment lost 2 bases, leaving 2 bases of the junction unmatched. CDR3 length: 15 residues. Per germline, CDR1 LGHNA and CDR2 YSLEER.

The chain couples TRBV12-3 or TRBV12-4 to TRBJ2-4, with a possible D match to TRBD1 (6 bases). This CDR3 has 13 residues. Trimming pared 7 bases from V and 5 bases from J, leaving 12 bases between. The CDR3 protein is CASTGTKENIQYF. CDR3 bases: TGTGCCAGCACCGGGACAAAAGAAAACATTCAGTACTTC.

The rearrangement links TRBV27 to TRBJ2-1, with D perhaps assigned TRBD1 or TRBD2 (5 bases each). Trimming shortened V by 9 bases and J by 0 bases, and 15 bases separated the two germline ends. The CDR3 totals 15 residues. Germline V gene data show CDR1 as MNHEY and CDR2 as SMNVEV (reference sequence). CDR3 region: CASAAGTYSYNEQFF. DNA for the CDR3: TGTGCCAGTGCCGCCGGGACCTACTCCTACAATGAGCAGTTCTTC.

The chain employs TRBV15 and TRBJ1-2; 9 bases map to TRBD1. Germline V gives CDR1 LNHNV, CDR2 YYDKDF (reference sequence). The CDR3 loop spans 16 amino acids. The J segment lost 4 bases and the V segment lost 4 bases, leaving 10 bases of the junction unmatched. CDR3: CATSTEQGALIYGYTF. The CDR3 DNA is TGTGCCACCAGCACGGAACAGGGGGCGCTTATCTATGGCTACACCTTC.

The CDR3 DNA is TGTGCCAGCAGCTTAGGGGGTGCCGGGGAGCTGTTTTTT. It specifies CASSLGGAGELFF. V is TRBV7-3 and J is TRBJ2-2; the D gene could be TRBD1 or TRBD2 (5 bases each). CDR1 is SGHTA, CDR2 FQGTGA, per germline. The CDR3 covers 13 residues. Between the trimmed V and J ends, which lost 2 bases and 6 bases, there was a span of 7 bases.

The J gene is TRBJ2-5, the V gene TRBV29-1; D not resolved. The CDR3 runs to 14 residues. In germline, CDR1 is SQVTM, CDR2 ANQGSEA. V was shortened by 2 bases and J by 5 bases, with 15 bases between the two germline ends. The CDR3 region has the DNA TGCAGCGTTGAATCGAAGTTGGATGTCGAGACCCAGTACTTC. Translated: CSVESKLDVETQYF. The complete variable domain, with remaining parts taken from reference TRBV29-1 and TRBJ2-5, reads SAVISQKPSRDICQRGTSLTIQCQVDSQVTMMFWYRQQPGQSLTLIATANQGSEATYESGFVIDKFPISRPNLTFSTLTVSNMSPEDSSIYLCSVESKLDVETQYFGPGTRLLVL.

The chain recombines TRBV20-1 with TRBJ2-7; the match to TRBD2 covers 7 bases. The CDR3 runs to 16 residues. V was pared by 0 bases and J by 3 bases, with 11 bases of the junction left unmatched. Germline CDR1 reads DFQATT; CDR2 reads SNEGSKA (reference sequence). The CDR3 DNA is TGCAGTGCTAGAGATCTGGGGGAGGGCCTTTTCTACGAGCAGTACTTC. This encodes CSARDLGEGLFYEQYF.

The chain carries TRBV12-3 or TRBV12-4 and TRBJ1-1; D is undetermined. The CDR3 contains 14 residues. V lost 1 base to trimming and J lost 1 base, with 7 bases between them. The chain's CDR3 is CASSLGPSNTEAFF. The CDR3 DNA reads TGTGCCAGCAGTTTAGGGCCTTCGAACACTGAAGCTTTCTTT.

The rearrangement joins TRBV24-1 to TRBJ2-3, with D uncertain. The V and J ends lost 7 bases and 2 bases respectively, with 9 bases between them. Germline assignment: CDR1 KGHDR and CDR2 SFDVKD. CDR3 size: 13 residues. CDR3 DNA: TGTGCCACCAGCCCCCCGGCCACAGATACGCAGTATTTT. Translation: CATSPPATDTQYF.